These T cell receptor beta chains were read from a single sample in a study of blood T cell repertoires in COVID-19. The data were produced by immunoSEQ multiplex PCR, yet TCRdb's version contains in-frame clones alone and is incomplete. The repertoire holds approximately 280,000 clones, with approximately 83% as singletons. Sequenced input: peripheral blood. These receptors were taken from a woman in her thirties who had recovered from COVID-19. Both conserved end residues are part of each CDR3. The order of the fields is V gene, clone size, D gene, J gene, CDR3 protein, CDR3 DNA. A D gene is named only where the DNA matches it firmly. Size is omitted from some rows. Given values are once, few, many or a class for expanded clones.

v_gene: TRBV5-4
abundance: NA
d_gene: TRBD1
j_gene: TRBJ2-7
CDR3aa: CASSPAWGQGRNEQYF
CDR3nt: TGTGCCAGCAGCCCCGCTTGGGGACAGGGGAGGAACGAGCAGTACTTC

v_gene: TRBV10-2
abundance: NA
d_gene: NA
j_gene: TRBJ2-7
CDR3aa: CASSEGQDYEQYF
CDR3nt: TGCGCCAGCAGTGAGGGTCAGGACTACGAGCAGTACTTC

v_gene: TRBV7-9
abundance: NA
d_gene: NA
j_gene: TRBJ2-7
CDR3aa: CASSPVPGNPYEQYF
CDR3nt: TGTGCCAGCAGCCCCGTTCCAGGGAATCCCTACGAGCAGTACTTC

v_gene: TRBV7-3
abundance: NA
d_gene: TRBD2
j_gene: TRBJ2-3
CDR3aa: CASSRGLAGPKSTDTQYF
CDR3nt: TGTGCCAGCAGCCGGGGACTAGCGGGACCCAAATCCACAGATACGCAGTATTTT

v_gene: TRBV7-2
abundance: NA
d_gene: NA
j_gene: TRBJ2-5
CDR3aa: CASSAPPSETQYF
CDR3nt: TGTGCCAGCAGCGCTCCTCCTAGTGAGACCCAGTACTTC

v_gene: TRBV4-3
abundance: NA
d_gene: NA
j_gene: TRBJ2-1
CDR3aa: CASSQEIGSGPWSEQFF
CDR3nt: TGCGCCAGCAGCCAAGAAATTGGTAGCGGCCCCTGGAGTGAGCAGTTCTTC

v_gene: TRBV6-5
abundance: NA
d_gene: TRBD1
j_gene: TRBJ2-5
CDR3aa: CAGWDRGIGTQYF
CDR3nt: TGTGCCGGATGGGACAGGGGTATTGGGACCCAGTACTTC

v_gene: TRBV6-5
abundance: NA
d_gene: TRBD1
j_gene: TRBJ2-7
CDR3aa: CASTSGGYPYEQYF
CDR3nt: TGTGCCAGCACCTCAGGGGGTTACCCCTACGAGCAGTACTTC

v_gene: TRBV5-4
abundance: NA
d_gene: TRBD1
j_gene: TRBJ1-2
CDR3aa: CASSKQGALGYGYTF
CDR3nt: TGTGCCAGCAGCAAACAGGGGGCGCTTGGATATGGCTACACCTTC

v_gene: TRBV4-3
abundance: NA
d_gene: NA
j_gene: TRBJ1-3
CDR3aa: CASSLLGGDFDSGNTIYF
CDR3nt: TGCGCCAGCAGCCTCTTAGGGGGGGACTTCGACTCTGGAAACACCATATATTTT

v_gene: TRBV19
abundance: NA
d_gene: NA
j_gene: TRBJ2-7
CDR3aa: CASSITGNYEQYF
CDR3nt: TGTGCCAGTAGTATAACAGGCAACTACGAGCAGTACTTC

v_gene: TRBV9
abundance: NA
d_gene: TRBD1
j_gene: TRBJ1-4
CDR3aa: CASSATSGGSEKLFF
CDR3nt: TGTGCCAGCAGCGCCACATCAGGGGGATCGGAAAAACTGTTTTTT

v_gene: TRBV6-2/TRBV6-3
abundance: NA
d_gene: TRBD2
j_gene: TRBJ2-7
CDR3aa: CASSVGPSGSYEQYF
CDR3nt: TGTGCCAGCAGTGTGGGCCCTAGCGGGAGTTACGAGCAGTACTTC

v_gene: TRBV6-5
abundance: NA
d_gene: NA
j_gene: TRBJ1-1
CDR3aa: CASNAGIGEAFF
CDR3nt: TGTGCCAGCAACGCAGGGATTGGTGAAGCTTTCTTT

v_gene: TRBV27
abundance: few
d_gene: NA
j_gene: TRBJ1-1
CDR3aa: CASSFPGPNTEAFF
CDR3nt: TGTGCCAGCAGTTTCCCCGGTCCTAACACTGAAGCTTTCTTT

v_gene: TRBV7-7
abundance: NA
d_gene: NA
j_gene: TRBJ2-5
CDR3aa: CASSFRGEETQYF
CDR3nt: TGTGCTAGCAGCTTCAGGGGAGAGGAGACCCAGTACTTC

v_gene: TRBV11-2
abundance: NA
d_gene: NA
j_gene: TRBJ1-5
CDR3aa: CASSSGSMKRNQPQHF
CDR3nt: TGTGCCAGCAGCTCGGGATCGATGAAGCGCAATCAGCCCCAGCATTTT

v_gene: TRBV6-4
abundance: once
d_gene: TRBD1
j_gene: TRBJ2-1
CDR3aa: CASTKTGASLGNEQFF
CDR3nt: TGTGCCAGCACTAAGACAGGGGCATCCCTAGGCAATGAGCAGTTCTTC

v_gene: TRBV29-1
abundance: NA
d_gene: NA
j_gene: TRBJ2-7
CDR3aa: CSVAPGTPYEQYF
CDR3nt: TGCAGCGTTGCCCCTGGGACTCCCTACGAGCAGTACTTC

v_gene: TRBV7-8
abundance: NA
d_gene: NA
j_gene: TRBJ1-4
CDR3aa: CASSGGNPNEKLFF
CDR3nt: TGTGCCAGCAGCGGGGGCAACCCTAATGAAAAACTGTTTTTT

v_gene: TRBV7-2
abundance: NA
d_gene: NA
j_gene: TRBJ1-4
CDR3aa: CASSLSSGKEKLFF
CDR3nt: TGTGCCAGCAGCTTATCGTCAGGGAAAGAAAAACTGTTTTTT

v_gene: TRBV5-1
abundance: NA
d_gene: NA
j_gene: TRBJ1-1
CDR3aa: CASSLDGQPPNTEAFF
CDR3nt: TGCGCCAGCAGCTTGGACGGACAGCCACCTAACACTGAAGCTTTCTTT